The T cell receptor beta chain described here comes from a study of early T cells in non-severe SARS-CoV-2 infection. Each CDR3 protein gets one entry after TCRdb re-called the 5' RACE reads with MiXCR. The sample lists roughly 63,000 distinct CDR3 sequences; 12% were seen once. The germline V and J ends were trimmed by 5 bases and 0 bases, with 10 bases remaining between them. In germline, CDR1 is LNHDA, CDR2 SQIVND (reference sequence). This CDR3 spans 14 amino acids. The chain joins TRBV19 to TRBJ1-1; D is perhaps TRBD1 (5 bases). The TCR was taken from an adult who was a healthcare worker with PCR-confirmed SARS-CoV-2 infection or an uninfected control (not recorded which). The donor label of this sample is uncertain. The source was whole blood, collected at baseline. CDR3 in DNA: TGTGCCAGTAGTCCTGGACACGTGAACACTGAAGCTTTCTTT. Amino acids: CASSPGHVNTEAFF.